Below, 20 T cell receptor beta chains from the same sample are listed, as sequenced in a study of human T cells and chemical hapten exposure. Time point: patch test 2, 6 weeks after DPC sensitization. Treatment here: therapeutic diphenylcyclopropenone sensitization with weekly scalp DPC. TCRdb re-derived calls from the RACE reads in MiXCR, one entry per CDR3 protein. Counted here are 75,000 to 100,000 distinct CDR3 sequences, 7.5% to 10% occurring once; the ten biggest clones make up 2% to 2.5%. The starting material was whole blood, obtained in connection with sensitization to the hapten diphenylcyclopropenone (DPC). The receptors derive from a woman in her 40s with alopecia areata. Some clones in this sample may be carry-over from other donors' samples.

The chain combines TRBV5-1 with TRBJ1-1; a weak D match, TRBD1 (6 bases). CDR1 SGHRS and CDR2 YFSETQ come from the germline V gene. Trimming removed 4 bases from V and 0 bases from J, with 7 bases in between. The CDR3 totals 13 residues. The CDR3 nucleotides read TGCGCCAGCAGCCGGGGGCTGAACACTGAAGCTTTCTTT. This translates into CASSRGLNTEAFF.

This clonotype was seen a handful of times. The V and J genes are TRBV29-1 and TRBJ1-3; D remains ambiguous. With 4 bases removed from V and 4 bases from J, the gap between germline ends came to 5 bases. The germline V gene encodes CDR1 SQVTM and CDR2 ANQGSEA. The CDR3 spans 11 residues. The CDR3 nucleotides read TGCAGCGTTGGGACGGGAAACACCATATATTTT. Its protein product is CSVGTGNTIYF.

The chain is built from TRBV20-1 and TRBJ1-5, with 9 bases fitting TRBD1. The CDR3 has 13 residues. Looked up from germline, CDR1 is DFQATT and CDR2 is SNEGSKA (reference sequence). The ends lost 5 bases at V and 4 bases at J; junction bases unmatched: 3. The CDR3 sequence is CSAGQGLNQPQHF. Here the CDR3 DNA reads TGCAGTGCTGGACAGGGGCTTAATCAGCCCCAGCATTTT.

This clonotype was counted ten times or more. This chain joins TRBV28 and TRBJ1-2; TRBD1 agrees at 8 bases. V dropped 6 bases and J dropped 11; count of bases not matched to a gene: 5. This CDR3 region has 11 residues. The germline CDR1 and CDR2 sequences are MDHEN and SYDVKM. The CDR3 region has the DNA TGTGCCAGCAGCCTGGACAGGGTGTACACCTTC. Amino acid sequence: CASSLDRVYTF.

This clonotype was seen ten or more times. V is TRBV3-1 and J is TRBJ1-6; D might be TRBD1 (6 bases). CDR3 length: 17 amino acids. Germline V gene data show CDR1 as LGHDT and CDR2 as YNNKEL (reference sequence). The V and J ends lost 1 base and 1 base respectively, with 11 bases between them. This CDR3 reads CASSQVPGVSYNSPLHF. CDR3 nucleotide sequence: TGTGCCAGCAGCCAAGTCCCAGGGGTGTCCTATAATTCACCCCTCCACTTT. Supplemented by reference TRBV3-1 and TRBJ1-6, the full variable domain reads DTAVSQTPKYLVTQMGNDKSIKCEQNLGHDTMYWYKQDSKKFLKIMFSYNNKELIINETVPNRFSPKSPDKAHLNLHINSLELGDSAVYFCASSQVPGVSYNSPLHFGNGTRLTVT.

This clonotype came up a few times. This chain connects TRBV11-2 to TRBJ2-1; 7 nucleotides agree with TRBD2. This CDR3 is 16 amino acids long. The ends lost 1 base at V and 6 bases at J; junction bases unmatched: 9. Germline CDR1 SGHAT, CDR2 FQNNGV. The CDR3 reads CASSLGRLREINEQFF. In nucleotides, the CDR3 is TGTGCCAGCAGCTTAGGCCGCTTGCGGGAGATCAATGAGCAGTTCTTC.

Only a few counts were recorded for this clonotype. This rearrangement joins TRBV28 to TRBJ1-4; perhaps TRBD1 as D (5 bases). Trimming stripped 11 bases from V and 10 bases from J, with 17 bases between. Germline V lookup: CDR1 MDHEN, CDR2 SYDVKM. CDR3 length equals 12 residues. CDR3 loop: CAGRTGEGKLFF. CDR3 DNA: TGTGCCGGACGGACGGGGGAGGGAAAACTGTTTTTT.

This clonotype has more than one count but fewer than ten. V and J are TRBV6-2 or TRBV6-3 and TRBJ2-7; 10 bases are a match to TRBD1. The junction had 10 bases not matched to a gene; V was cut back by 7 bases and J by 7 bases. From germline, CDR1 is MNHEY and CDR2 SVGEGT. The CDR3 is made up of 14 amino acids. CDR3 region: CASIDRGLSMEQYF. The CDR3 DNA is TGTGCCAGCATTGACAGGGGGCTTTCGATGGAGCAGTACTTC.

The genes are TRBV28 and TRBJ2-2; D ambiguous. The V gene's germline CDR1 is MDHEN and CDR2 SYDVKM. With 11 bases removed from V and 1 base from J, the gap between germline ends came to 14 bases. CDR3 length equals 14 residues. The CDR3 DNA is TGTGCCCACAGAGGCGACTTGAACACCGGGGAGCTGTTTTTT. Translation: CAHRGDLNTGELFF. Variable domain in full (rest from reference TRBV28 and TRBJ2-2): DVKVTQSSRYLVKRTGEKVFLECVQDMDHENMFWYRQDPGLGLRLIYFSYDVKMKEKGDIPEGYSVSREKKERFSLILESASTNQTSMYLCAHRGDLNTGELFFGEGSRLTVL.

The chain uses TRBV28 and TRBJ2-4; perhaps TRBD1 as D (6 bases). The CDR3 covers 14 residues. Germline CDR1 and CDR2: MDHEN and SYDVKM. V was trimmed by 3 bases and J by 7 bases, leaving 13 bases between them. CDR3 region: CASSLHRVMNIQYF. The DNA for the CDR3 is TGTGCCAGCAGTTTGCACAGGGTGATGAACATTCAGTACTTC.

This clonotype was counted a single time. V and J are TRBV10-3 and TRBJ2-5, with 10 bases identical to TRBD1. Germline lookup yields CDR1 ENHRY and CDR2 SYGVKD. With 2 bases clipped from V and 5 bases from J, the junction kept 2 bases outside the gene matches. The CDR3 is 14 residues long. CDR3 sequence (DNA): TGTGCCATCAGTGAGGGGACAGGGGTCGAGACCCAGTACTTC. As protein: CAISEGTGVETQYF.

This clonotype was counted only a few times. The J gene is TRBJ2-3, the V gene TRBV4-3, with unresolved D. CDR1 is LGHNA and CDR2 is YSLEER in the germline V gene. The CDR3 length is 15 residues. With 3 bases removed from V and 0 bases from J, the gap between germline ends came to 10 bases. The DNA of the CDR3 is TGCGCCAGCAGCCAGAATCGGATGAGCACAGATACGCAGTATTTT. It specifies CASSQNRMSTDTQYF.

This rearrangement joins TRBV29-1 to TRBJ2-7; 10 nucleotides line up with TRBD2. Germline CDR1 and CDR2: SQVTM and ANQGSEA. The V segment lost 4 bases and the J segment 5 bases; nucleotides outside the gene matches: 11. This CDR3 has 15 amino acids. Here the CDR3 reads CSVVAGASGSNEQYF. The CDR3 DNA reads TGCAGCGTTGTGGCCGGGGCTAGCGGGAGCAACGAGCAGTACTTC.

In its sample, this clonotype was seen many times. The chain recombines TRBV28 with TRBJ1-2; D remains unclear. Trimming pared 5 bases from V and 5 bases from J, leaving 9 bases between. The CDR3 has 12 amino acids. Germline V gene lookup returns CDR1 MDHEN and CDR2 SYDVKM. The DNA of the CDR3 is TGTGCCAGCAGTATGCAGAGGTATGGCTACACCTTC. It yields the protein CASSMQRYGYTF.

The table lists this clonotype with a few counts. The V gene is TRBV7-2, the J gene TRBJ1-3; D perhaps matches TRBD1 (5 bases). Trimming took off 5 bases at V and 4 bases at J, with 9 bases between the two ends. Germline CDR1 is SGHTA and CDR2 is FQGNSA. The CDR3 has 13 amino acids. For the CDR3, the DNA is TGTGCCAGCAGCCCTGGACAAGGAAACACCATATATTTT. It yields the protein CASSPGQGNTIYF.

V gene TRBV6-6 combines with J gene TRBJ1-2; D call uncertain. Germline V gene data show CDR1 as MNHNY and CDR2 as SVGAGI (reference sequence). Trimming stripped 11 bases from V and 2 bases from J, with 15 bases between. The CDR3 consists of 13 residues. CDR3 sequence: CAAFSQDNYGYTF. In DNA, the CDR3 is TGTGCCGCATTCTCGCAGGACAACTATGGCTACACCTTC.

This clonotype was counted at least ten times. J is TRBJ2-4 and V is TRBV6-5, with no clear D. Trimming removed 7 bases from V and 6 bases from J, with 13 bases in between. CDR1 and CDR2 from the germline V gene are MNHEY and SVGAGI. CDR3 length: 13 amino acids. In DNA form, the CDR3 reads TGTGCCAGCATGCAGCCTTCCCTAAACATTCAGTACTTC. It encodes CASMQPSLNIQYF.

A remark on this clonotype: A read error is possible here, since a much larger clone lies one base away. This CDR3 fails to terminate in the conserved phenylalanine or tryptophan, so it likely reflects a read error. J is TRBJ1-1 and V is TRBV7-6, with D possibly being TRBD1 (6 bases). The CDR3 runs 15 residues. Per the germline V gene, CDR1 is SGHVS and CDR2 is FNYEAQ. V lost 5 bases and J 2 bases, leaving 15 bases between the germline ends. The CDR3 loop reads CASSRGRDKNTEAFS. The DNA for the CDR3 is TGTGCCAGCAGCCGGGGGCGGGACAAAAACACTGAAGCTTTCTCT.

This clonotype was counted between two and nine times. The gene calls are TRBV27 and TRBJ2-3, with D possibly TRBD1 on 6 matching bases. Trimming cost V 5 bases and J 1 base, with 22 bases left between them. Looked up from germline, CDR1 is MNHEY and CDR2 is SMNVEV (reference sequence). CDR3 length: 18 residues. The CDR3 DNA follows: TGTGCCAGCAGTCCAGACCGGGACCTCAGACAGGGCACAGATACGCAGTATTTT. Amino acids: CASSPDRDLRQGTDTQYF.

V and J are TRBV6-6 and TRBJ1-4, with D perhaps TRBD1 (6 bases). This CDR3 is 14 amino acids long. Germline CDR1 reads MNHNY; CDR2 reads SVGAGI (reference sequence). Trimming shortened V by 6 bases and J by 1 base, and 9 bases separated the two germline ends. The CDR3 DNA follows: TGTGCCAGCAGGGACAGAAGAACTAATGAAAAACTGTTTTTT. This codes for CASRDRRTNEKLFF.